This T cell receptor beta chain was retrieved from a study of technical replicates of blood from a handful of donors. Profiled with immunoSEQ multiplex PCR; TCRdb holds only in-frame clones, not every one. The data show around 80,000 clones, with 85% to 95% seen just once and approximately 0.22% held by the top ten. Germline V lookup: CDR1 MNHEY, CDR2 SVGAGI. The length of the CDR3 is 15 residues. Trimming removed 5 bases at V and 4 bases at J, with 14 bases between. What was sequenced was T cells isolated from PBMCs. This clonotype was obtained from a human donor in good health. The gene calls are TRBV6-5 and TRBJ2-2; weak D call: TRBD1 (6 bases). This CDR3 is CASSATGLGTGELFF. The CDR3 coding sequence is TGTGCCAGCAGTGCAACAGGGTTAGGCACCGGGGAGCTGTTTTTT.